The 19 T cell receptor beta chains given below trace back to one sample, sequenced in a study of T cells in Graves' hyperthyroidism and ophthalmopathy. It was RNA transcripts that yielded the amplified TCR beta CDR3 regions. TCR CDR3 regions were first amplified by RT-PCR with HTBI primers. TCRdb recomputed calls from the multiplex PCR reads with MiXCR, one row per CDR3 protein. Of hundreds of thousands of distinct CDR3 sequences listed, approximately 15% are singletons. Sequencing was carried out using blood. Receptors originate from a woman aged 18-30 years with Graves' hyperthyroidism.

This clonotype occurred many times. This chain joins TRBV6-1 and TRBJ1-1, with unresolved D. The V gene lost 7 bases and the J gene lost 0 bases, with 9 bases spanning the gap. Germline V gene lookup returns CDR1 MNHNS and CDR2 SASEGT. The CDR3 has 13 residues. The CDR3 loop reads CASKSPMNTEAFF. As DNA, the CDR3 is TGTGCCAGCAAGAGCCCTATGAACACTGAAGCTTTCTTT.

The chain joins TRBV12-3 or TRBV12-4 to TRBJ1-2; D perhaps matches TRBD1 (5 bases). V was shortened by 6 bases and J by 8 bases, with 22 bases between the two germline ends. CDR3 length: 15 amino acids. The CDR3 nucleotides read TGTGCCAGCAGATTGACCGGGGACCAAAGCGGAGGCTACACCTTC. Translating it yields CASRLTGDQSGGYTF.

The sample holds many counts of this clonotype. The rearrangement links TRBV12-5 to TRBJ1-1, with a tentative D call TRBD1 (5 bases). V lost 2 bases and J lost 0, with 13 bases in between. Germline CDR1 LGHNT, CDR2 FRNRAP. This CDR3 has 16 residues. The chain's CDR3 is CASGLRTIGVNTEAFF. In DNA form, the CDR3 reads TGTGCTAGTGGTTTGAGGACGATAGGGGTGAACACTGAAGCTTTCTTT.

This clonotype was counted many times. The rearrangement links TRBV27 to TRBJ2-7; D ambiguous. Germline V gives CDR1 MNHEY, CDR2 SMNVEV (reference sequence). The CDR3 covers 10 residues. V shed 10 bases and J shed 3 bases, with 7 bases lying between them. The CDR3 sequence is CATGYYEQYF. DNA for the CDR3: TGTGCCACCGGGTACTACGAGCAGTACTTC.

This clonotype occurred many times. The chain employs TRBV3-1 and TRBJ1-4; D is unclear. V lost 2 bases and J 4 bases, leaving 11 bases between the germline ends. Germline CDR1 reads LGHDT; CDR2 reads YNNKEL (reference sequence). This CDR3 has 15 amino acids. Written as DNA, the CDR3 is TGTGCCAGCAGCCAAAACCGGGTCCTTAATGAAAAACTGTTTTTT. Its protein product is CASSQNRVLNEKLFF.

This clonotype was counted ten times or more. J is TRBJ2-7 and V is TRBV7-9, with TRBD2 as a possible D gene (6 bases). Between the trimmed V and J ends, which lost 1 base and 5 bases, there was a span of 15 bases. Germline loops: CDR1 SEHNR, CDR2 FQNEAQ (reference sequence). The CDR3 runs 15 residues. CDR3 loop: CASSLGGTSGHEQYF. Here the CDR3 DNA reads TGTGCCAGCAGCTTAGGAGGGACTTCGGGGCACGAGCAGTACTTC.

This clonotype appeared a few times. Possible read error: a much larger clone is one base away. The genes are TRBV28 and TRBJ1-5; D remains ambiguous. The CDR3 runs 14 residues. Trimming shortened V by 2 bases and J by 0 bases, and 5 bases separated the two germline ends. Looked up from germline, CDR1 is MDHEN and CDR2 is SYDVKM. The CDR3 spells CASSLPNSNQPQHF. CDR3 bases: TGTGCCAGCAGTTTACCGAATAGCAATCAGCCCCAGCATTTT. The complete variable domain, with remaining parts taken from reference TRBV28 and TRBJ1-5, reads DVKVTQSSRYLVKRTGEKVFLECVQDMDHENMFWYRQDPGLGLRLIYFSYDVKMKEKGDIPEGYSVSREKKERFSLILESASTNQTSMYLCASSLPNSNQPQHFGDGTRLSIL.

This clonotype was observed many times. The chain joins TRBV3-1 to TRBJ2-7, with 7 bases matching TRBD2. J was trimmed by 4 bases and V by 3 bases; bases with no gene match: 9. This CDR3 has 15 amino acids. Per germline, CDR1 LGHDT and CDR2 YNNKEL (reference sequence). The CDR3 nucleotides are TGTGCCAGCAGCCATCTGGCGGGGAGGGAATACGAGCAGTACTTC. Amino acid sequence: CASSHLAGREYEQYF.

In this sample, this clonotype turned up many times. J is TRBJ2-5 and V is TRBV6-1, with 10 bases fitting TRBD1. This CDR3 is 13 amino acids long. Germline values: CDR1 MNHNS, CDR2 SASEGT. Germline trimming cut 8 bases from V and 5 bases from J; bases unmatched to any gene: 5. Here the CDR3 reads CASGQGEGETQYF. CDR3 DNA sequence: TGTGCCAGCGGACAGGGGGAAGGGGAGACCCAGTACTTC.

This clonotype has just a few counts. The chain has TRBV29-1 and TRBJ2-1; a weak D match, TRBD2 (6 bases). CDR1 and CDR2 (germline): SQVTM, ANQGSEA. This CDR3 is built from 10 residues. Between the trimmed V and J ends, which lost 6 bases and 9 bases, there was a span of 9 bases. CDR3 in amino acids: CSVGGGEQFF. CDR3 sequence (DNA): TGCAGCGTCGGGGGAGGTGAGCAGTTCTTC.

J is TRBJ2-7 and V is TRBV11-2; D is uncertain. Germline CDR1 SGHAT, CDR2 FQNNGV. The V end was cut by 4 bases, the J end by 9 bases, with 13 bases between. This CDR3 contains 12 residues. The CDR3 DNA reads TGTGCCAGCAGCTATTCTGGCAACGGGCAGTACTTC. Translation gives CASSYSGNGQYF.

This clonotype appeared many times. This chain links TRBV12-3 or TRBV12-4 with TRBJ1-2, with 7 positions matching TRBD1. Trimming removed 5 bases from V and 4 bases from J; junction bases left unmatched: 10. This CDR3 has 15 residues. CDR3 amino acids: CASSPRDSRIYGYTF. CDR3 coding DNA: TGTGCCAGCAGTCCTCGGGACAGTAGGATCTATGGCTACACCTTC.

This sequence joins TRBV7-6 and TRBJ2-3; TRBD1 agrees at 9 bases. The CDR3 runs 15 residues. Germline trimming cut 3 bases from V and 2 bases from J; bases unmatched to any gene: 3. Germline CDR1 SGHVS, CDR2 FNYEAQ. The CDR3 here is CASSFDRGITDTQYF. CDR3 in DNA: TGTGCCAGCAGCTTTGACAGGGGGATCACAGATACGCAGTATTTT.

This clonotype was counted at least ten times. The genes are TRBV20-1 and TRBJ2-3, with 14 nucleotides matching TRBD2. This CDR3 spans 16 amino acids. V lost 2 bases and J lost 5; bases outside the gene matches: 6. Per germline, CDR1 DFQATT and CDR2 SNEGSKA (reference sequence). CDR3 loop: CSARTTSGRVVDTQYF. The CDR3 coding sequence is TGCAGTGCTAGAACGACTAGCGGGAGGGTGGTAGATACGCAGTATTTT.

This clonotype has at least ten counts. The CDR3, as DNA: TGTGCCAGCAGCTTAGGGGGGACGCCAGATACGCAGTATTTT. Translation: CASSLGGTPDTQYF. The chain employs TRBV7-3 and TRBJ2-3; TRBD2 might be the D (6 bases). Germline V lookup: CDR1 SGHTA, CDR2 FQGTGA. Deletions cut 2 bases from V and 4 bases from J, with 10 bases between. The CDR3 covers 14 residues.

There are a few counts of this clonotype. CDR3 coding DNA: TGTGCCACCAGGGGTGGCCATTCCTACAATGAGCAGTTCTTC. Encoded protein: CATRGGHSYNEQFF. V gene TRBV24-1 combines with J gene TRBJ2-1; D not resolved. The CDR3 runs to 14 residues. Germline CDR1 reads KGHDR; CDR2 reads SFDVKD. Trimming took off 7 bases at V and 1 base at J, with 10 bases between the two ends.

This clonotype was counted at least ten times. The gene calls are TRBV18 and TRBJ1-1, with D tentatively TRBD1 (6 bases). Germline V gene sequence: CDR1 KGHSH, CDR2 LQKENI. The CDR3 has 13 amino acids. V shed 8 bases and J shed 6 bases, with 16 bases lying between them. The CDR3 here is CASHDRREAEAFF. The CDR3 nucleotides read TGTGCCAGCCACGACAGGAGGGAGGCTGAAGCTTTCTTT. The whole variable domain, filled in from reference TRBV18 and TRBJ1-1, reads NAGVMQNPRHLVRRRGQEARLRCSPMKGHSHVYWYRQLPEEGLKFMVYLQKENIIDESGMPKERFSAEFPKEGPSILRIQQVVRGDSAAYFCASHDRREAEAFFGQGTRLTVV.

V gene TRBV10-2 combines with J gene TRBJ1-1, with no clear D. From germline, CDR1 is WSHSY and CDR2 SAAADI. V lost 8 bases, J lost 1 base, and 11 bases lay in between. The CDR3 totals 13 residues. The CDR3 reads CASGKTGNTEAFF. The CDR3 region has the DNA TGCGCCAGCGGGAAGACGGGGAACACTGAAGCTTTCTTT.

As regards this clonotype: The final CDR3 position lacks the conserved phenylalanine or tryptophan, pointing to a likely read error. The chain is built from TRBV30 and TRBJ1-5; 7 bases are shared with TRBD1. The CDR3 runs to 13 residues. V lost 3 bases and J lost 11; bases outside the gene matches: 10. Per germline, CDR1 GTSNPN and CDR2 SVGIG (reference sequence). The CDR3 sequence is CAWREQGLSAQHL. CDR3 DNA: TGTGCCTGGAGGGAACAGGGGTTATCAGCCCAGCATCTT.